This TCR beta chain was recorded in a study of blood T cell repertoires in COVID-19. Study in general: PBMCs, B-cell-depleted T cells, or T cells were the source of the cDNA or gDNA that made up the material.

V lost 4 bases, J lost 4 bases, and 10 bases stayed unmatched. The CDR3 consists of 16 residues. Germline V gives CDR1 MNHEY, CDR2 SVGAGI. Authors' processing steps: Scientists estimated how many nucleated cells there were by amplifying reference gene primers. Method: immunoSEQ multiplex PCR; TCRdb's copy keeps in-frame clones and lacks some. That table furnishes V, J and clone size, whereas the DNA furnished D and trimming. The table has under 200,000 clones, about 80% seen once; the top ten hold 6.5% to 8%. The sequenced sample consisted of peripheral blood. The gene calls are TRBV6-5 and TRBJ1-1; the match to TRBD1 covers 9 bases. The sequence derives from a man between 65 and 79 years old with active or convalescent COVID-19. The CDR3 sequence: CASSSSQGQGATEAFF. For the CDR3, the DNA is TGTGCCAGCAGTTCTTCTCAGGGACAGGGAGCCACTGAAGCTTTCTTT.